The 17 T cell receptor beta chains below all came from one sample that was sequenced in a study of T cell responses to AZD1222 COVID-19 vaccine. Data came from immunoSEQ multiplex PCR; TCRdb stores just in-frame clones and leaves some out. This table has tens of thousands of clones, 78% appearing once. Sequences were derived from peripheral blood, sampled on day 0 of AZD1222 vaccination. The receptors were gathered from an adult in good health.

CDR3 bases: TGCGCCAGCAGCTCGGGACAGGGTAATAATGAGCAGTTCTTC. Protein: CASSSGQGNNEQFF. J is TRBJ2-1 and V is TRBV5-1; 9 nucleotides line up with TRBD1. The germline V gene encodes CDR1 SGHRS and CDR2 YFSETQ. V lost 3 bases and J lost 7; bases outside the gene matches: 5. This CDR3 comprises 14 residues.

The gene calls are TRBV11-2 and TRBJ2-7, with 10 bases identical to TRBD2. V trimming: 2 bases; J trimming: 2 bases; junction bases outside the gene matches: 12. The germline V gene encodes CDR1 SGHAT and CDR2 FQNNGV. There are 18 residues in the CDR3. CDR3 nucleotides: TGTGCCAGCAGCTTACCGCTAGCGGGAGTGTCCCCAACCTACGAGCAGTACTTC. Its translation is CASSLPLAGVSPTYEQYF.

This clone is labeled medium-sized. CDR3 in DNA: TGTGCCAGCAGCCAAGATTCGGGGGGACTAGCGGGCTCTGAGCAGTTCTTC. Residues: CASSQDSGGLAGSEQFF. The chain employs TRBV14 and TRBJ2-1; 12 nucleotides match TRBD2. The V segment lost 0 bases and the J segment 9 bases; nucleotides outside the gene matches: 9. Per the germline V gene, CDR1 is SGHDN and CDR2 is FVKESK. The CDR3 covers 17 residues.

The V call is TRBV6-2 or TRBV6-3, the J call TRBJ2-7, with D perhaps being TRBD1 or TRBD2 (5 bases each). Trimming stripped 6 bases from V and 4 bases from J, with 16 bases between. In germline, CDR1 is MNHEY, CDR2 SVGEGT. The CDR3 has 14 residues. CDR3 in amino acids: CASSHPGPIYEQYF. The CDR3 DNA follows: TGTGCCAGCAGCCATCCGGGACCGATTTACGAGCAGTACTTC.

This clone was picked up a small number of times. V and J are TRBV30 and TRBJ1-3, with D uncertain. CDR3 length: 11 amino acids. Deletions cut 3 bases from V and 8 bases from J, with 8 bases between. Germline CDR1 and CDR2: GTSNPN and SVGIG (reference sequence). Here the CDR3 reads CAWSPRDTIYF. DNA for the CDR3: TGTGCCTGGAGCCCCCGGGACACCATATATTTT.

This clone showed up just once. The J gene is TRBJ1-6, the V gene TRBV16; no clear D. The CDR3 totals 14 residues. From germline, CDR1 is KGHSY and CDR2 FQNENV. V lost 4 bases and J 8 bases, leaving 12 bases between the germline ends. CDR3 in amino acids: CASSLARADSPLHF. CDR3 DNA sequence: TGTGCCAGCAGCCTAGCGCGGGCAGATTCACCCCTCCACTTT.

The CDR3 DNA follows: TGTGCCAGCAGCGTAGAAACTAGGGCAGGCAATGAGCAGTTCTTC. Encoded protein: CASSVETRAGNEQFF. The V gene is TRBV9, the J gene TRBJ2-1; possibly TRBD2 for D (5 bases). CDR3 length: 15 residues. Germline CDR1 SGDLS, CDR2 YYNGEE. V was cut by 0 bases and J by 6 bases, with 13 bases left in between. Together with reference TRBV9 and TRBJ2-1, the CDR3 gives the full variable domain: DSGVTQTPKHLITATGQRVTLRCSPRSGDLSVYWYQQSLDQGLQFLIQYYNGEERAKGNILERFSAQQFPDLHSELNLSSLELGDSALYFCASSVETRAGNEQFFGPGTRLTVL.

This chain joins TRBV18 and TRBJ2-1; TRBD1 is a possible D gene (6 bases). Per the germline V gene, CDR1 is KGHSH and CDR2 is LQKENI. The CDR3 consists of 18 residues. Trimming shortened V by 3 bases and J by 4 bases, and 22 bases separated the two germline ends. DNA for the CDR3: TGTGCCAGCTCACCGAAATTACCCTCAGGGGTTCTTTACAATGAGCAGTTCTTC. Translated, it gives CASSPKLPSGVLYNEQFF.

The chain recombines TRBV5-1 with TRBJ2-7, with 9 bases fitting TRBD2. This CDR3 is 14 amino acids long. Germline trimming cut 4 bases from V and 4 bases from J; bases unmatched to any gene: 6. In germline, CDR1 is SGHRS, CDR2 YFSETQ. CDR3 sequence: CASSIDSGSYEQYF. CDR3 nucleotide sequence: TGCGCCAGCAGCATAGATAGCGGGAGTTACGAGCAGTACTTC.

The chain combines TRBV19 with TRBJ2-7, with D possibly matching TRBD1 (6 bases). Germline V gene lookup returns CDR1 LNHDA and CDR2 SQIVND (reference sequence). CDR3 length equals 14 residues. V shed 4 bases and J shed 0 bases, with 10 bases lying between them. Here the CDR3 reads CASSRQGRSYEQYF. The CDR3, as DNA: TGTGCCAGTAGTAGGCAGGGGCGCTCCTACGAGCAGTACTTC.

The chain links TRBV19 to TRBJ2-3; D possibly corresponds to TRBD2 (6 bases). With 2 bases removed from V and 2 bases from J, the gap between germline ends came to 11 bases. The length of the CDR3 is 15 residues. Per the germline V gene, CDR1 is LNHDA and CDR2 is SQIVND (reference sequence). The CDR3 DNA sequence: TGTGCCAGTAGTATACCCGGGAGAGACACAGATACGCAGTATTTT. Translated: CASSIPGRDTDTQYF.

This sequence joins TRBV30 and TRBJ2-5, with D unresolved. In germline, CDR1 is GTSNPN, CDR2 SVGIG (reference sequence). The CDR3 runs 13 residues. The ends were cut back, 2 bases at V and 5 bases at J, with 12 bases in the middle. The CDR3 region has the DNA TGTGCCTGGAGTACCCAGCCGGAGGAGACCCAGTACTTC. Its translation: CAWSTQPEETQYF. Combining the CDR3 with reference TRBV30 and TRBJ2-5 gives the whole variable domain SQTIHQWPATLVQPVGSPLSLECTVEGTSNPNLYWYRQAAGRGLQLLFYSVGIGQISSEVPQNLSASRPQDRQFILSSKKLLLSDSGFYLCAWSTQPEETQYFGPGTRLLVL.

The chain links TRBV2 to TRBJ1-2; 10 bases line up with TRBD1. CDR3 length: 14 amino acids. The V gene's germline CDR1 is SNHLY and CDR2 FYNNEI. The junction had 8 bases not matched to a gene; V was cut back by 6 bases and J by 7 bases. Here the CDR3 DNA reads TGTGCCAGCAGCGTTGGGACAGGGGCTCGTGGCTACACCTTC. Translated, it gives CASSVGTGARGYTF.

The chain uses TRBV19 and TRBJ1-1; D perhaps matches TRBD1 (6 bases). The germline V and J ends were trimmed by 7 bases and 5 bases, with 20 bases remaining between them. Germline CDR1 is LNHDA and CDR2 is SQIVND (reference sequence). This CDR3 contains 15 residues. The CDR3 loop reads CASTPGHLEGTEAFF. The CDR3, as DNA: TGTGCCAGTACCCCGGGACACCTAGAGGGGACTGAAGCTTTCTTT. The full variable domain, with the rest looked up from reference TRBV19 and TRBJ1-1, is DGGITQSPKYLFRKEGQNVTLSCEQNLNHDAMYWYRQDPGQGLRLIYYSQIVNDFQKGDIAEGYSVSREKKESFPLTVTSAQKNPTAFYLCASTPGHLEGTEAFFGQGTRLTVV.

J is TRBJ2-2 and V is TRBV25-1; D gene unclear. The CDR3 has 12 amino acids. The V end was cut by 6 bases, the J end by 3 bases, with 5 bases between. The germline gives CDR1 MGHDK, CDR2 SYGVNS. The CDR3 spells CASRDYTGELFF. In DNA, the CDR3 is TGTGCCAGCAGGGATTACACCGGGGAGCTGTTTTTT.

The chain links TRBV18 to TRBJ2-6; TRBD1 matches 9 bases. The CDR3 extends over 18 amino acids. The V gene end was trimmed by 3 bases and the J gene end by 3 bases; junction bases not matched to a gene: 9. The germline gives CDR1 KGHSH, CDR2 LQKENI. The CDR3 sequence is CASSPIADRGYGANVLTF. CDR3 nucleotide sequence: TGTGCCAGCTCACCTATCGCGGACAGGGGTTATGGGGCCAACGTCCTGACTTTC.

This chain links TRBV10-2 with TRBJ2-3; D may be TRBD1 (6 bases). This CDR3 region has 14 residues. V lost 5 bases and J lost 4, with 13 bases in between. CDR1 is WSHSY, CDR2 SAAADI, per germline. The CDR3 loop is CASSSETGSDTQYF. The CDR3 DNA is TGCGCCAGCAGTTCCGAAACAGGGTCAGATACGCAGTATTTT.